The sequence of this TCR beta chain was determined in a study of blood T cell repertoires in COVID-19. This clone was picked up a small number of times. In the study's own analysis: From reference gene primer amplification, estimates of nucleated cell counts were derived. Generated by immunoSEQ multiplex PCR, the TCRdb table keeps only in-frame clones and is missing some. The DNA was the basis for D and trimming; V, J and clone size are from that table. The data show about 190,000 clones, roughly four fifths seen once. Germline loops: CDR1 SGHRS, CDR2 YFSETQ. This CDR3 comprises 16 residues. V was shortened by 4 bases and J by 1 base, with 12 bases between the two germline ends.

The sequenced material came from peripheral blood. The chain recombines TRBV5-1 with TRBJ2-6, with a tentative D call TRBD1 (6 bases). The source of this sequence is a woman aged 65 to 85 with active or convalescent COVID-19. In nucleotides, the CDR3 is TGCGCCAGCAGCCTGGGACACATATCTGGGGCCAACGTCCTGACTTTC. Encoded protein: CASSLGHISGANVLTF.